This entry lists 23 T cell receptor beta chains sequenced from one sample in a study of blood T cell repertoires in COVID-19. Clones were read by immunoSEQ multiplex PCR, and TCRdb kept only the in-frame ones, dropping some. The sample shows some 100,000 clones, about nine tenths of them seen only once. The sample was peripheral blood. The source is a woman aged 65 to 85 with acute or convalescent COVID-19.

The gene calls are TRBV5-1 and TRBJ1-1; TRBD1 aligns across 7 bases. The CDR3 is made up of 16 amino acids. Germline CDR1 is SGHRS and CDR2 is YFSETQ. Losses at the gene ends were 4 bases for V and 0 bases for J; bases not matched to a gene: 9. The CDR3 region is CASSPGTASMNTEAFF. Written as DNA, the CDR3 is TGCGCCAGCAGCCCGGGGACAGCGAGTATGAACACTGAAGCTTTCTTT.

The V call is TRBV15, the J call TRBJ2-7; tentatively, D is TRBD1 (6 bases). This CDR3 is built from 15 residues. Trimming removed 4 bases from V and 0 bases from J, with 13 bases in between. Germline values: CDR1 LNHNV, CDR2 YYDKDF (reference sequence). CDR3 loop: CATSINPGHSYEQYF. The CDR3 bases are TGTGCCACCAGCATCAATCCGGGACACTCCTACGAGCAGTACTTC.

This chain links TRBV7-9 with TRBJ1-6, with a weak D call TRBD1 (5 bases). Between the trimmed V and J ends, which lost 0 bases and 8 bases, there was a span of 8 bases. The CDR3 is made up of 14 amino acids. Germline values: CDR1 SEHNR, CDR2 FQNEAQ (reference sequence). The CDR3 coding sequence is TGTGCCAGCAGCTTAGCTGGGGCTGATTCACCCCTCCACTTT. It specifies CASSLAGADSPLHF. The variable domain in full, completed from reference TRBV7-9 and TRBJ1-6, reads DTGVSQNPRHKITKRGQNVTFRCDPISEHNRLYWYRQTLGQGPEFLTYFQNEAQLEKSRLLSDRFSAERPKGSFSTLEIQRTEQGDSAMYLCASSLAGADSPLHFGNGTRLTVT.

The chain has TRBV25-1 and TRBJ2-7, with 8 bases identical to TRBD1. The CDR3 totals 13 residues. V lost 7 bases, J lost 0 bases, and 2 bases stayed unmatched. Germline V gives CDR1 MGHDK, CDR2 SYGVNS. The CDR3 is CASKDRGSYEQYF. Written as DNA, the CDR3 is TGTGCCAGCAAAGACAGGGGCTCCTACGAGCAGTACTTC.

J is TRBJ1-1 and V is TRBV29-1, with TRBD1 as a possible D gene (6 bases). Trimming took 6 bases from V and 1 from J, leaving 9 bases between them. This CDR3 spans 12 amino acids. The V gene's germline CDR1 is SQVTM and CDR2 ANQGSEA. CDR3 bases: TGCAGCGTACAACAGGGGAACACTGAAGCTTTCTTT. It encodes CSVQQGNTEAFF.

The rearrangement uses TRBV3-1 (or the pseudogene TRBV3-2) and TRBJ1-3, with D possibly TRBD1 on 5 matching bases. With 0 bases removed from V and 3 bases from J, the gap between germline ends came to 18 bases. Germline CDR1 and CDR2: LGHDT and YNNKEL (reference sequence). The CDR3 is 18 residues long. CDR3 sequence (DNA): TGTGCCAGCAGCCAAGATTTACCGGGCAGGGTTCGTGGAAACACCATATATTTT. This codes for CASSQDLPGRVRGNTIYF.

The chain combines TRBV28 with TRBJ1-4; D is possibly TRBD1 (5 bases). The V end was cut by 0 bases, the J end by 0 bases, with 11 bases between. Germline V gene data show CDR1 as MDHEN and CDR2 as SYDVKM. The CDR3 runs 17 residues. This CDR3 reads CASSLWGTGATNEKLFF. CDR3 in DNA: TGTGCCAGCAGTTTATGGGGGACTGGAGCAACTAATGAAAAACTGTTTTTT.

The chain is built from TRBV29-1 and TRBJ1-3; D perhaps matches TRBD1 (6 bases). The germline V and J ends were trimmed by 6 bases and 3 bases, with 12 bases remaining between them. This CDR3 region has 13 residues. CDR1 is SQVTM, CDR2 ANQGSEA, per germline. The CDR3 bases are TGCAGCGTGGGGCCACAGGGTGGAAACACCATATATTTT. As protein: CSVGPQGGNTIYF.

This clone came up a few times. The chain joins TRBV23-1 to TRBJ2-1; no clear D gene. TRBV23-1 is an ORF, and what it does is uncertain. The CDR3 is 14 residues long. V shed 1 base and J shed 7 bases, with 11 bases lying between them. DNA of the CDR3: TGCGCCAGCAGTCAATATATCCGAGGAAATGAGCAGTTCTTC. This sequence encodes CASSQYIRGNEQFF.

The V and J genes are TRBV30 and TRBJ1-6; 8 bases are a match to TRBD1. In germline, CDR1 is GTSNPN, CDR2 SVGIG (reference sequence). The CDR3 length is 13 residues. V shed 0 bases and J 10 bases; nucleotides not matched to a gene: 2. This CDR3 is CAWSVTGGSPLHF. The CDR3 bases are TGTGCCTGGAGTGTAACAGGGGGGTCACCCCTCCACTTT. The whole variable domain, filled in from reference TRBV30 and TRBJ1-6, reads SQTIHQWPATLVQPVGSPLSLECTVEGTSNPNLYWYRQAAGRGLQLLFYSVGIGQISSEVPQNLSASRPQDRQFILSSKKLLLSDSGFYLCAWSVTGGSPLHFGNGTRLTVT.

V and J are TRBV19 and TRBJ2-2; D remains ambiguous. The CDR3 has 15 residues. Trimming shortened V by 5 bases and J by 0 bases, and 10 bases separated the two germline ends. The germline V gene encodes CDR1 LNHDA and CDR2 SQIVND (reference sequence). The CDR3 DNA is TGTGCCAGTAGTTATTTGGGCACGAACACCGGGGAGCTGTTTTTT. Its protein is CASSYLGTNTGELFF.

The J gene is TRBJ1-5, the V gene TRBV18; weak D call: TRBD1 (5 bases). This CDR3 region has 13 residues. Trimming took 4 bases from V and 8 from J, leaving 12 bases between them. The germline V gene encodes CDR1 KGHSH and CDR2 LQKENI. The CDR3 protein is CASSRAEGEPQHF. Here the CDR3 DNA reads TGTGCCAGCTCACGGGCCGAAGGGGAGCCCCAGCATTTT.

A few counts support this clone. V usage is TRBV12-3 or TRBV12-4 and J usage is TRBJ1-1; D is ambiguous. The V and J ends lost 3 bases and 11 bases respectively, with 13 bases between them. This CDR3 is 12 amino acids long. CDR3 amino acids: CASSFSNTPAFF. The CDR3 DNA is TGTGCCAGCAGTTTTAGCAATACGCCGGCTTTCTTT.

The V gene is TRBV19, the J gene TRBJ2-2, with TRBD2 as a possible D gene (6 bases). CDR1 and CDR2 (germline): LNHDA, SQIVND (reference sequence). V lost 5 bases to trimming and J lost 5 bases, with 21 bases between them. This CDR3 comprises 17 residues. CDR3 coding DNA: TGTGCCAGTAGTTGGGGCGCGCGGACTACCAGAACCGGGGAGCTGTTTTTT. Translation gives CASSWGARTTRTGELFF.

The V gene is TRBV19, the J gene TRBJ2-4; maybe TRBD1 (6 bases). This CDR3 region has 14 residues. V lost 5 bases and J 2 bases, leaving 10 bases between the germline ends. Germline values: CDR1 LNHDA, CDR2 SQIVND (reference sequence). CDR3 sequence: CASSGQGTKNIQYF. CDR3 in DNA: TGTGCCAGTAGTGGGCAGGGGACCAAAAACATTCAGTACTTC.

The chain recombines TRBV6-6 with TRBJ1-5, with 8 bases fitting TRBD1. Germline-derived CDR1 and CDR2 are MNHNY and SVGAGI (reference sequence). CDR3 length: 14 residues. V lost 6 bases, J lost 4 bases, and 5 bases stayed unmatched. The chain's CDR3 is CASRGTGDNQPQHF. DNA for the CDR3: TGTGCCAGCAGGGGGACAGGTGATAATCAGCCCCAGCATTTT.

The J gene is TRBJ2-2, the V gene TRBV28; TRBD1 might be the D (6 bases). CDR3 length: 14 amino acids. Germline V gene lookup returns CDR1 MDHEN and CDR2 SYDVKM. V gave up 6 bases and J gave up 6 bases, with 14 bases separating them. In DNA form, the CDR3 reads TGTGCCAGCAGAAAACTACAGGGTCCCGGGGAGCTGTTTTTT. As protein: CASRKLQGPGELFF.

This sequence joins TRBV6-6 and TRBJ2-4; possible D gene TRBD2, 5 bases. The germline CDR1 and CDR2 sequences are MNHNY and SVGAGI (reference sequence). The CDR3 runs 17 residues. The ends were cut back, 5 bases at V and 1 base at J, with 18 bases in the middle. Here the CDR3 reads CASSPGRGEVAKNIQYF. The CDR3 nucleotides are TGTGCCAGCAGTCCTGGCCGGGGTGAGGTTGCCAAAAACATTCAGTACTTC.

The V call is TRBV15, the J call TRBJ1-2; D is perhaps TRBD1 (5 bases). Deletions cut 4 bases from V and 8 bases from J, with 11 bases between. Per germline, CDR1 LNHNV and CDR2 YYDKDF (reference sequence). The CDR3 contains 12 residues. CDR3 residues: CATSKDSRGYTF. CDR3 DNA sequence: TGTGCCACCAGCAAAGACAGTCGCGGCTACACCTTC.

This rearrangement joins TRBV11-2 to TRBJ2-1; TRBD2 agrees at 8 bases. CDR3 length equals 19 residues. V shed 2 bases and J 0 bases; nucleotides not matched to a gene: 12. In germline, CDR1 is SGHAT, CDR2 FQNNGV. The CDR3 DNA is TGTGCCAGCAGCTTATTGGGACTAGTGGGAATAATCTCCTACAATGAGCAGTTCTTC. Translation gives CASSLLGLVGIISYNEQFF.

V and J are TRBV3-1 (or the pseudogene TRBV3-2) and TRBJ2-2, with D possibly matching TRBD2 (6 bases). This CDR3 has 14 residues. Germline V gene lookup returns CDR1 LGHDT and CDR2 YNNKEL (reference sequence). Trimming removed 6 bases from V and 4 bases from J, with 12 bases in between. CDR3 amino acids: CASSRDSATGELFF. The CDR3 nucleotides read TGTGCCAGCAGTCGGGACTCTGCCACCGGGGAGCTGTTTTTT.

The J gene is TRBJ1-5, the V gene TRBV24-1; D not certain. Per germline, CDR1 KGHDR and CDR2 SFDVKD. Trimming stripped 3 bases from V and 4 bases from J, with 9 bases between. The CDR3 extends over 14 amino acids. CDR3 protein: CATSDHGENQPQHF. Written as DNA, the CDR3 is TGTGCCACCAGTGATCACGGGGAAAATCAGCCCCAGCATTTT.

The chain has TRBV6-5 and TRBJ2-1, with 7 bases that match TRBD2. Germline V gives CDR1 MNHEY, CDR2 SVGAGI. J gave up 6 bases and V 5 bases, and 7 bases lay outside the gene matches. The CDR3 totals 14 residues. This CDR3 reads CASSRGLVSNEQFF. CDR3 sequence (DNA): TGTGCCAGCAGTCGAGGACTAGTTTCCAATGAGCAGTTCTTC.